Given below is one T cell receptor beta chain in context. It lacks a known antigen. Base qualities are not provided; no much larger clone lies one nucleotide away. Spanning cysteine to phenylalanine, the CDR3 consists of 12 amino acids. Of the read, only the CDR3 DNA is kept; its 36 bases are in frame from base 1. The germline V gene (reference sequence) provides CDR1 DFQATT and CDR2 SNEGSKA. V and J are trimmed by 7 bases and 6 bases, and the gene matches miss 6 bases of the junction. The sample comes from a study of metastatic and nonmetastatic thyroid tumors (dated by TCRdb to between 2020 and 2021). A note on the overall study: The researchers compared repertoires between peripheral blood samples and tumor or nodule tissue samples from patients with malignant or benign thyroid disease.

The method was PCR. Reads for this sample came from an Illumina HiSeq 4000. High-throughput sequencing was used to profile the CDR3 region of the TCR beta-chain in every patient. On the authors' methods: A classifier to discriminate distant-metastatic papillary thyroid cancer patients was built from CDR3 differences across clinicopathological groups. The Shannon index was used to assess repertoire diversity, and the Morisita-Horn index was used to assess tumor-blood repertoire similarity. Starting from the raw public reads, TCRdb applied fastp trimming at Q25, assembled clones with MiXCR and retained in-frame beta chains. The V and J calls, along with clone size, are taken from TCRdb and not from the paper's own processing. The sample table holds tens of thousands of clones, of which 25% to 35% were seen once. The ten largest clones add up to roughly 32% of the sample. None of the patients had been given any treatment before thyroid surgery. Patient clinical samples collected from about 2012 to 2018 were retrospectively analysed using T-cell receptor beta sequencing.

Broad study findings and their caveats: TCR beta diversity was reported as significantly higher in malignant tumors than in benign nodules, in both blood and tumor samples.

Rearrangement joined TRBV20-1 to TRBJ2-3; 8 central bases correspond to TRBD1. This sequence originates from a female donor with papillary thyroid cancer or a benign thyroid nodule (not recorded which). Some clones in this sample may be carry-over from other donors' samples. Sequenced input: blood. The base sequence is TGCAGTGGTACGACAGGGGTTGATACGCAGTATTTT. Protein translation: CSGTTGVDTQYF.